The clone carrying this T cell receptor beta chain appeared once. These data are taken from a study of T cell changes during pregnancy in multiple sclerosis. Germline-derived CDR1 and CDR2 are LGHNA and YSLEER. CDR3 size: 18 residues. The V gene lost 0 bases and the J gene lost 2 bases, with 14 bases spanning the gap. Generated by immunoSEQ multiplex PCR, the TCRdb table keeps only in-frame clones and is missing some. The sample lists over 50,000 clones, around nine tenths occurring once. This sequence originates from a human donor whose cells served as feeder cells for cultures in a pregnancy study. This chain links TRBV4-3 with TRBJ1-6, with a possible D match to TRBD1 (5 bases). The specimen was peripheral blood from another person, used as feeder cells. The CDR3, as DNA: TGCGCCAGCAGCCAAGAGGGGGGAAGTGTCGCCTATAATTCACCCCTCCACTTT. It codes for CASSQEGGSVAYNSPLHF.